This T cell receptor (beta chain) was identified in a study of blood T cell repertoires in COVID-19. The method was immunoSEQ multiplex PCR; TCRdb's version includes in-frame clones alone and lacks a portion of them. The top ten hold 3% of the sample, which has under 300,000 clones, roughly 90% seen once. Germline values: CDR1 SGDLS, CDR2 YYNGEE. The CDR3 extends over 16 amino acids. With V trimmed by 3 bases and J by 6 bases, 13 bases remained unmatched. This TCR was recovered from a woman in her forties or fifties who had recovered from COVID-19. Sequenced material: PBMCs or T cells enriched from blood (not recorded which). This chain uses TRBV9 with TRBJ1-2, with 8 bases lining up with TRBD1. The CDR3 is CASSARQGRSRDGYTF. The CDR3 DNA follows: TGTGCCAGCAGCGCGAGACAGGGGCGCAGCCGGGATGGCTACACCTTC.